This T cell receptor (beta chain) appears in the sequencing data of a study of shared clonotypes between healthy human individuals. CDR1 LNHDA and CDR2 SQIVND come from the germline V gene (reference sequence). The CDR3 is 12 residues long. V was cut by 5 bases and J by 7 bases, with 11 bases left in between. Measured with immunoSEQ multiplex PCR; TCRdb has only the in-frame clones, and not every one. Of fewer than 1.6 million clones in the sample, about 98.5% were seen once. The rearrangement uses TRBV19 and TRBJ2-5; the D gene is possibly TRBD2 (6 bases). This clonotype was sampled from a man aged 25 to 40 in good health. Sequencing was performed on naive CD4+ T cells sorted from blood. Subset of the sample: CD45RA+ positively selected. The CDR3 sequence: CASSFWGGTQYF. The CDR3, as DNA: TGTGCCAGTAGTTTCTGGGGAGGGACCCAGTACTTC.